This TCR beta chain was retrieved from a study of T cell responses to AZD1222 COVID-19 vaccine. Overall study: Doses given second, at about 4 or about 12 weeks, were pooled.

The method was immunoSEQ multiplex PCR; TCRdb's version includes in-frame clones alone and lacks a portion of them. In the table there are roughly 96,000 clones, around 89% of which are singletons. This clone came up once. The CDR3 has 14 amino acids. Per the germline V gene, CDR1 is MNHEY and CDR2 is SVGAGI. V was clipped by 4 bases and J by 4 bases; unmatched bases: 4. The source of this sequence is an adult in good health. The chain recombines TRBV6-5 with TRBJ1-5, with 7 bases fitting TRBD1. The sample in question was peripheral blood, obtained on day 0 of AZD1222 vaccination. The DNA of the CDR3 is TGTGCCAGCAGTTCACAGGGGAAGAATCAGCCCCAGCATTTT. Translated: CASSSQGKNQPQHF.